This TCR beta chain was sequenced for a study of blood T cells in healthy people across ages (dated by TCRdb to between 2015 and 2016). Describing the broader study: In model experiments, roughly one uniquely barcoded TCR beta cDNA molecule per two T cells was captured by template switching. Age-related changes in TCR beta repertoire diversity were measured in the study by deep sequencing normalized with unique cDNA molecular identifiers. Using the same blood draw, the study looked at two additional independent replicas of 1 million unique cDNA reads for two donors, one aged 18 to 30 and the other aged 80 or older. Four age groups were formed from the donors: young (average 16 years), middle-aged (around 37), aged (around 62) and long-lived (more than 75). Donors of different ages were randomly distributed across sequencing lanes to avoid experimental bias.

The germline V gene provides CDR1 ENHRY and CDR2 SYGVKD. V loses 4 bases of germline sequence and J loses 3 bases, and the interval between the two ends is 14 bases. There are 15 amino acids in the CDR3, from cysteine to phenylalanine inclusive. The sequence is cut down to CDR3 DNA, 45 bases in frame from base 1. Systemically healthy Caucasian individuals from Russia, over 30 in total and aged roughly 6 to 100 years, were included as donors. About 9.8 milliliters of peripheral blood were drawn from each donor into EDTA-treated Vacutainer tubes. Ficoll-Paque density-gradient centrifugation was used to isolate PBMCs, with at least 6 million per sample. Trizol reagent was used to extract total RNA from PBMCs, with at least 6 micrograms per sample. Naive CD45RAhigh/CD27high T cell percentages were measured by flow cytometry on a PBMC aliquot from every donor. Overall study results and their limits: Donor CMV infection status was unknown, potentially confounding age-related changes in expanded clonotypes. Bulk unsorted PBMC profiling prevented conclusive comparison of naive and antigen-experienced compartments. Estimates of total diversity based on one million sequenced T cells were regarded as lower bounds and as underestimates. Compared with the aged group, the long-lived group had more naive CD4+ T cells, fewer expanded clones and increased TCR diversity, a pattern suggesting age selection. As age increased, observed TCR beta diversity per million T cells dropped in a roughly linear way, and a significant reduction was already evident by age 40. A strong correlation was found between observed TCR beta diversity and the percentage of naive T cells measured by flow cytometry.

Receptor amplification or capture employed 5' RACE. TCRdb names Illumina HiSeq 2500 as the instrument used. A second PCR of about 6 to 11 cycles was run with a J-beta primer mix and a sample-barcoded 5' primer. A unique molecular identifier was introduced onto each TCR beta cDNA molecule by a template-switch 5' adaptor carrying 12 random nucleotides. Each sample yielded at least 2.5 million CDR3-containing paired-end reads. First-strand cDNA was synthesized from all RNA with the Mint cDNA synthesis kit, primed by a TRBC-specific oligonucleotide. After uracil-DNA glycosylase treatment, a first 18-cycle PCR used universal primers M1SS and BC2_uni_R on all cDNA. The original pipeline was this. Each sample was normalized by randomly selecting 1 million high-quality reads, each carrying a distinct molecular identifier. Instead of being binned into consensus sequences, reads with shared molecular identifiers were discarded. MiTCR, set to a Q25 quality threshold and the strictest error-elimination algorithm, was used for CDR3 identification, clonotype clustering and error correction. Lower-bound total TCR beta diversity was estimated with a nonparametric unseen species model using Euler transformation. TCRdb's own reprocessing of the public reads used fastp at Q25 and MiXCR and kept productive beta chains. Entries that share a CDR3 protein sequence are merged under the most common genes and DNA. TCRdb, not the authors, supplied the V and J calls. The sample table records some 900,000 distinct CDR3 sequences; approximately 49% of these occur just once. 13% of the sample is in the top ten clones.

This clonotype has more than one count but fewer than ten. This receptor's antigen is unknown. Base qualities are not at hand, and no much larger clone is one base apart. Input material: blood. The chain couples TRBV10-3 to TRBJ2-3, with the D gene possibly TRBD1 or TRBD2, each one fitting 5 bases. The clonotype was recovered from a young man in good health. The base sequence is TGTGCCATCAGTGCGTCCGGGGCGGAAACAGATACGCAGTATTTT. Protein translation: CAISASGAETDTQYF.